This T cell receptor beta chain was profiled in a study of blood T cells in healthy people across ages. Study as a whole: Using template switching, researchers captured about one barcoded beta molecule for each two T cells.

Overall study results and limits: Older individuals had lower TCR beta diversity per million T cells (the decline was roughly linear). There were more naive CD4+ cells and higher diversity in long-lived donors than in aged donors.

The authors ran a second PCR of 7 to 11 cycles using a sample-barcoded 5' primer and a J-beta primer mix. Every molecule of cDNA carried a tag from a template-switch adaptor with 12 random nucleotides. TCRdb passed the 5' RACE reads through MiXCR, listing each CDR3 protein once. The sample lists about 1.8 million distinct CDR3 sequences; around 50% were seen once. Germline V lookup: CDR1 MNHEY, CDR2 SVGAGI. This CDR3 has 16 residues. Trimming took off 10 bases at V and 0 bases at J, with 16 bases between the two ends. This clonotype was detected only a few times. Its antigen is undetermined. This chain links TRBV6-5 with TRBJ2-6, with unresolved D. This clonotype originated in a woman aged 40 to 49 in good health. The sequenced material came from blood. The CDR3 reads CAIRRNDLSGANVLTF. DNA of the CDR3: TGTGCCATCCGGCGAAATGATCTCTCTGGGGCCAACGTCCTGACTTTC.